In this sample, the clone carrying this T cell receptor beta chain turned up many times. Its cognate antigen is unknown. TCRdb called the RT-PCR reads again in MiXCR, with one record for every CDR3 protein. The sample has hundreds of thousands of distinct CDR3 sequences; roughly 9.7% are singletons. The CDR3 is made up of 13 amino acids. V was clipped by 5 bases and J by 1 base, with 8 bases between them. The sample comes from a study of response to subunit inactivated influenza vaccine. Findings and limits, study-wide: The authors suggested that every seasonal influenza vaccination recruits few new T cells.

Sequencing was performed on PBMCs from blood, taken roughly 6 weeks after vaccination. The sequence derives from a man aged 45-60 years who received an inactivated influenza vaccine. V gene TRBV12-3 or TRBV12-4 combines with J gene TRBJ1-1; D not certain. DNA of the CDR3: TGTGCCAGCAGTAGTCGAGGGAACACTGAAGCTTTCTTT. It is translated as CASSSRGNTEAFF.